These 25 T cell receptor beta chains share one sample of origin, sequenced in a study of cytotoxic CD8 clonotypes in ibrutinib-treated CLL. Some clones are missing from TCRdb's copy, which holds only in-frame ones; the method was immunoSEQ multiplex PCR. The sample lists fewer than 20,000 clones, about 70% occurring once. The sequences come from PBMCs, collected after 12 months of ibrutinib treatment. The origin of the receptors is a human donor with chronic lymphocytic leukemia.

The genes are TRBV28 and TRBJ1-5; no firm D call. The CDR3 contains 11 residues. The germline V and J ends were trimmed by 7 bases and 4 bases, with 5 bases remaining between them. CDR1 MDHEN and CDR2 SYDVKM come from the germline V gene. CDR3 amino acids: CASTGNQPQHF. In DNA, the CDR3 is TGTGCCAGCACGGGTAATCAGCCCCAGCATTTT.

The chain couples TRBV19 to TRBJ2-5, with a tentative D call TRBD1 (6 bases). The germline V and J ends were trimmed by 1 base and 1 base, with 22 bases remaining between them. In germline, CDR1 is LNHDA, CDR2 SQIVND (reference sequence). The length of the CDR3 is 19 residues. The CDR3 DNA sequence: TGTGCCAGTAGTATAGTCGGGTTAAGGAGACAAGGGGGCCAAGAGACCCAGTACTTC. It specifies CASSIVGLRRQGGQETQYF.

The chain uses TRBV11-1 and TRBJ2-7, with D perhaps matching TRBD2 (5 bases). The length of the CDR3 is 13 residues. V was trimmed by 0 bases and J by 6 bases, leaving 9 bases between them. Germline V CDR1 and CDR2: SGHAT, FQDESV (reference sequence). Here the CDR3 reads CASSLAGVAEQYF. DNA for the CDR3: TGTGCCAGCAGCTTAGCGGGAGTTGCCGAGCAGTACTTC. Combining the CDR3 with reference TRBV11-1 and TRBJ2-7 gives the whole variable domain EAEVAQSPRYKITEKSQAVAFWCDPISGHATLYWYRQILGQGPELLVQFQDESVVDDSQLPKDRFSAERLKGVDSTLKIQPAELGDSAMYLCASSLAGVAEQYFGPGTRLTVT.

This chain joins TRBV5-1 and TRBJ1-1, with TRBD1 matching 9 bases. V lost 4 bases to trimming and J lost 7 bases; unmatched junction nucleotides: 11. This CDR3 is 15 amino acids long. CDR1 is SGHRS and CDR2 is YFSETQ in the germline V gene. CDR3 nucleotide sequence: TGCGCCAGCAGCACGCGGACAGGGGCACGGGGTGAAGCTTTCTTT. Its translation is CASSTRTGARGEAFF. Full variable domain (outside the CDR3, taken from reference TRBV5-1 and TRBJ1-1): KAGVTQTPRYLIKTRGQQVTLSCSPISGHRSVSWYQQTPGQGLQFLFEYFSETQRNKGNFPGRFSGRQFSNSRSEMNVSTLELGDSALYLCASSTRTGARGEAFFGQGTRLTVV.

The V gene is TRBV7-6, the J gene TRBJ2-2; 11 bases are a match to TRBD2. Looked up from germline, CDR1 is SGHVS and CDR2 is FNYEAQ. V lost 5 bases to trimming and J lost 5 bases; unmatched junction nucleotides: 4. This CDR3 contains 15 residues. The CDR3 reads CASSRTSGSTGELFF. The CDR3 coding sequence is TGTGCCAGCAGCCGGACTAGCGGGTCGACCGGGGAGCTGTTTTTT.

The V gene is TRBV7-9, the J gene TRBJ2-5; D is possibly TRBD1 (5 bases). Germline CDR1 and CDR2: SEHNR and FQNEAQ (reference sequence). This CDR3 contains 14 residues. Trimming pared 0 bases from V and 5 bases from J, leaving 10 bases between. The CDR3 here is CASSLAMGPETQYF. For the CDR3, the DNA is TGTGCCAGCAGCTTAGCGATGGGGCCGGAGACCCAGTACTTC. The full variable domain, in which reference TRBV7-9 and TRBJ2-5 provide the parts outside the CDR3, is DTGVSQNPRHKITKRGQNVTFRCDPISEHNRLYWYRQTLGQGPEFLTYFQNEAQLEKSRLLSDRFSAERPKGSFSTLEIQRTEQGDSAMYLCASSLAMGPETQYFGPGTRLLVL.

The chain is built from TRBV7-2 and TRBJ2-1; 11 nucleotides agree with TRBD1. The length of the CDR3 is 15 residues. Per germline, CDR1 SGHTA and CDR2 FQGNSA. The trim removed 0 bases at V and 7 bases at J, leaving 2 bases unmatched. The CDR3: CASSLAGTGGNEQFF. DNA of the CDR3: TGTGCCAGCAGCTTAGCCGGGACAGGGGGGAATGAGCAGTTCTTC.

In its sample, this clone was seen once. V is TRBV6-4 and J is TRBJ1-4; D not certain. With 7 bases removed from V and 7 bases from J, the gap between germline ends came to 19 bases. The CDR3 consists of 15 residues. CDR1 is MRHNA, CDR2 SNTAGT, per germline. In DNA, the CDR3 is TGTGCCAGCACCGACAACTCGGATGGGAGTGAAAAACTGTTTTTT. Its protein product is CASTDNSDGSEKLFF.

Only a few counts were recorded for this clone. CDR3 DNA sequence: TGTGCCAGCGGGTCGGCAGATAAGTCCCACGAGCAGTACTTC. Its protein is CASGSADKSHEQYF. The chain carries TRBV2 and TRBJ2-7; no definite D call. The CDR3 totals 14 residues. Per the germline V gene, CDR1 is SNHLY and CDR2 is FYNNEI. Trimming left V 8 bases short and J 5 bases short, with 19 bases between. The full variable domain, completed using reference TRBV2 and TRBJ2-7, is EPEVTQTPSHQVTQMGQEVILRCVPISNHLYFYWYRQILGQKVEFLVSFYNNEISEKSEIFDDQFSVERPDGSNFTLKIRSTKLEDSAMYFCASGSADKSHEQYFGPGTRLTVT.

The chain links TRBV4-1 to TRBJ2-7; D ambiguous. Germline CDR1 and CDR2: MGHRA and YSYEKL. V was shortened by 2 bases and J by 6 bases, with 14 bases between the two germline ends. This CDR3 comprises 14 residues. CDR3 DNA: TGCGCCAGCAGCCAAACCCTCTTCGAGACCGAGCAGTACTTC. This sequence encodes CASSQTLFETEQYF.

The chain employs TRBV18 and TRBJ1-5; possible D gene TRBD1, 5 bases. The germline V and J ends were trimmed by 2 bases and 12 bases, with 17 bases remaining between them. The CDR3 is 14 residues long. Germline-derived CDR1 and CDR2 are KGHSH and LQKENI. The CDR3 loop is CASSPNEDTLGQHF. CDR3 sequence (DNA): TGTGCCAGCTCACCAAATGAGGACACGCTCGGCCAGCATTTT.

The V gene is TRBV9, the J gene TRBJ2-5, with D perhaps TRBD2 (6 bases). The J call is uncertain, as TRBJ2-7 better fits the DNA end. Germline CDR1 SGDLS, CDR2 YYNGEE. The CDR3 sequence is 14 residues long. CDR3 sequence: CASSVGSVGGEQYF. As DNA, the CDR3 is TGTGCCAGCAGCGTGGGCTCCGTGGGAGGCGAGCAGTACTTC.

The V gene is TRBV5-1, the J gene TRBJ2-3, with 9 bases that match TRBD2. The CDR3 runs to 15 residues. Germline trimming cut 1 base from V and 4 bases from J; bases unmatched to any gene: 4. Germline V gene lookup returns CDR1 SGHRS and CDR2 YFSETQ. CDR3 nucleotide sequence: TGCGCCAGCAGCTTGAATAGCGGGAGTGCAGATACGCAGTATTTT. It is translated as CASSLNSGSADTQYF.

The V call is TRBV2, the J call TRBJ2-7, with 8 bases fitting TRBD2. Germline V gene sequence: CDR1 SNHLY, CDR2 FYNNEI. The V and J ends lost 8 bases and 5 bases, in that order; junction bases with no gene match: 8. The CDR3 has 13 amino acids. CDR3 nucleotide sequence: TGTGCCAGCGAGGGACTGCGGGGGGACGAGCAGTACTTC. This encodes CASEGLRGDEQYF.

The chain carries TRBV27 and TRBJ1-4, with D maybe TRBD1 (6 bases). Germline CDR1 MNHEY, CDR2 SMNVEV (reference sequence). The CDR3 runs to 15 residues. Trimming left V 5 bases short and J 6 bases short, with 16 bases between. CDR3 sequence reads: CASSPGQTPYEKLFF. DNA of the CDR3: TGTGCCAGCAGTCCCGGACAGACGCCTTATGAAAAACTGTTTTTT.

This clone was seen a handful of times. The V and J genes are TRBV18 and TRBJ1-5; D is unclear. Trimming stripped 1 base from V and 8 bases from J, with 9 bases between. CDR3 size: 13 residues. Germline V gene sequence: CDR1 KGHSH, CDR2 LQKENI. The DNA for the CDR3 is TGTGCCAGCTCACCACTTGGAAAGGAGCCCCAGCATTTT. This gives the protein CASSPLGKEPQHF.

V and J are TRBV28 and TRBJ2-1; TRBD1 matches at 8 bases. J gave up 4 bases and V 8 bases, and 7 bases lay outside the gene matches. Germline lookup yields CDR1 MDHEN and CDR2 SYDVKM. CDR3 length: 14 amino acids. Written as DNA, the CDR3 is TGTGCCAGCGACAGGGGCATGGGTTACAATGAGCAGTTCTTC. Amino acid sequence: CASDRGMGYNEQFF.

The chain joins TRBV19 to TRBJ1-5; no definite D call. Germline CDR1 is LNHDA and CDR2 is SQIVND (reference sequence). This CDR3 region has 13 residues. V was trimmed by 6 bases and J by 5 bases, leaving 11 bases between them. CDR3 protein: CASSPTWHQPQHF. The CDR3 bases are TGTGCCAGTAGCCCTACGTGGCATCAGCCCCAGCATTTT.

This chain links TRBV30 with TRBJ2-1; the D is unclear. Between the trimmed V and J ends, which lost 0 bases and 7 bases, there was a span of 7 bases. Per germline, CDR1 GTSNPN and CDR2 SVGIG (reference sequence). This CDR3 is 12 amino acids long. The CDR3 protein is CAWSVSGNEQFF. CDR3 sequence (DNA): TGTGCCTGGAGTGTAAGTGGGAATGAGCAGTTCTTC. Full variable domain (missing parts from reference TRBV30 and TRBJ2-1): SQTIHQWPATLVQPVGSPLSLECTVEGTSNPNLYWYRQAAGRGLQLLFYSVGIGQISSEVPQNLSASRPQDRQFILSSKKLLLSDSGFYLCAWSVSGNEQFFGPGTRLTVL.

J is TRBJ2-7 and V is TRBV27, with a weak D call TRBD1 (5 bases). Trimming stripped 1 base from V and 3 bases from J, with 7 bases between. The CDR3 is 13 amino acids. Germline V gene lookup returns CDR1 MNHEY and CDR2 SMNVEV (reference sequence). DNA for the CDR3: TGTGCCAGCAGTTTATACCAGGGCTACGAGCAGTACTTC. Amino acid sequence: CASSLYQGYEQYF.

The J gene is TRBJ2-5, the V gene TRBV7-8, with 12 bases that match TRBD1. Trimming took 7 bases from V and 5 from J; bases not matched to a gene: 14. The germline V gene encodes CDR1 SGHVS and CDR2 FQNEAQ. This CDR3 spans 17 amino acids. The CDR3 loop reads CASTVTTGQGAVETQYF. CDR3 in DNA: TGTGCCAGCACCGTGACTACGGGACAGGGGGCCGTGGAGACCCAGTACTTC.

The chain recombines TRBV6-5 with TRBJ1-2; D may be TRBD1 (5 bases). Germline V CDR1 and CDR2: MNHEY, SVGAGI. Trimming took off 5 bases at V and 5 bases at J, with 12 bases between the two ends. There are 13 residues in the CDR3. CDR3 protein: CASSAGTEYGYTF. In DNA form, the CDR3 reads TGTGCCAGCAGTGCCGGGACTGAGTATGGCTACACCTTC.

The V call is TRBV5-1, the J call TRBJ2-7; D remains unclear. Looked up from germline, CDR1 is SGHRS and CDR2 is YFSETQ. Trimming removed 1 base at V and 0 bases at J, with 8 bases between. This CDR3 contains 14 residues. CDR3 bases: TGCGCCAGCAGCTTGACGGTGAGCTCCTACGAGCAGTACTTC. As protein: CASSLTVSSYEQYF.

This sequence joins TRBV19 and TRBJ2-1; TRBD2 aligns across 7 bases. The V gene end was trimmed by 3 bases and the J gene end by 1 base; junction bases not matched to a gene: 9. Germline CDR1 LNHDA, CDR2 SQIVND (reference sequence). The CDR3 is made up of 17 amino acids. CDR3 loop: CASSMGGSGMSYNEQFF. The DNA for the CDR3 is TGTGCCAGTAGTATGGGGGGAAGCGGGATGTCCTACAATGAGCAGTTCTTC.

The chain has TRBV28 and TRBJ1-5; D not certain. CDR1 MDHEN and CDR2 SYDVKM come from the germline V gene. This CDR3 contains 13 residues. V shed 3 bases and J shed 1 base, with 4 bases lying between them. The DNA of the CDR3 is TGTGCCAGCAGTTTTGAGAGCAATCAGCCCCAGCATTTT. It yields the protein CASSFESNQPQHF.